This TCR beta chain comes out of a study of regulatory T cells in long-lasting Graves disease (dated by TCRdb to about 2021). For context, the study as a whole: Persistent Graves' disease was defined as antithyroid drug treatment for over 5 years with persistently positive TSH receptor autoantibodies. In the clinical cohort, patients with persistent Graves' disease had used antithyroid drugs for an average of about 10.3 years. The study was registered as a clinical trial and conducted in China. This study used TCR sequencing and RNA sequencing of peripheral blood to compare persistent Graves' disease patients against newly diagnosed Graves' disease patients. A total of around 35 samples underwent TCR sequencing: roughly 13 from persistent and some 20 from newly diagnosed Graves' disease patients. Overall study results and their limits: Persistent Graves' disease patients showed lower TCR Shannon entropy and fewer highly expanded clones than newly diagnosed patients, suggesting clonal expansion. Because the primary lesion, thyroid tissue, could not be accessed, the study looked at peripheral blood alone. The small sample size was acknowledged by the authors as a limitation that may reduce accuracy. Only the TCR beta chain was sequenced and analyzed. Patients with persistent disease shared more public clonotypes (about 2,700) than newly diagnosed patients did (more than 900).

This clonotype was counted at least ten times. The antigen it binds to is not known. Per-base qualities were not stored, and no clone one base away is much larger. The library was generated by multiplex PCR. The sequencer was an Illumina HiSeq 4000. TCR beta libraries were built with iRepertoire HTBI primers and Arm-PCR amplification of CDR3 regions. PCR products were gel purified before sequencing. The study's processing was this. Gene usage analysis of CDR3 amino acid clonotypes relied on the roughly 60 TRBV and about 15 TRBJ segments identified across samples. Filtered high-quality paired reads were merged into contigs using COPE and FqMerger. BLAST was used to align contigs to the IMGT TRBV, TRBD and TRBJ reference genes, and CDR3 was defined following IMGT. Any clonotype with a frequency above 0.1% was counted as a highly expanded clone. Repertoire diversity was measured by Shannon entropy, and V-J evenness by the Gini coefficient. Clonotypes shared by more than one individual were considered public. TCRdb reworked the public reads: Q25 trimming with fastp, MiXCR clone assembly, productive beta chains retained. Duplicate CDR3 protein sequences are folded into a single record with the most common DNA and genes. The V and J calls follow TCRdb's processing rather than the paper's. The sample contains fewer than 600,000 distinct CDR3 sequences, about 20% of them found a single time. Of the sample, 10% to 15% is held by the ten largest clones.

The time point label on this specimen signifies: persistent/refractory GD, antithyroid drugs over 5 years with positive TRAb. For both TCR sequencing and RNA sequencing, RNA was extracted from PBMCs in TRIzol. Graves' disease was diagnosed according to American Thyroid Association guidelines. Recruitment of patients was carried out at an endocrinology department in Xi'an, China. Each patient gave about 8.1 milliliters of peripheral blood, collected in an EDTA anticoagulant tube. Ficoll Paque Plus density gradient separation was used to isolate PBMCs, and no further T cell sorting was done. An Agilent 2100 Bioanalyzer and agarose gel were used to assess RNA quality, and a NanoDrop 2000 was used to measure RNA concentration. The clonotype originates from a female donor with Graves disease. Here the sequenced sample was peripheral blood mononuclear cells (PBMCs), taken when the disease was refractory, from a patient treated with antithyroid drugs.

The DNA sequence is given as TGTGCCAGCAGTCGCCGGACGGACGTCTACGAGCAGTACTTC. The encoded protein is CASSRRTDVYEQYF. The chain couples TRBV28 to TRBJ2-7; no confident D gene assignment can be made. V is shortened by 5 bases, J by 3 bases, and the region joining them spans 14 bases. Based on the germline V gene, the CDR1 and CDR2 sequences are MDHEN and SYDVKM. The CDR3 contains 14 residues, cysteine and phenylalanine counted. This entry keeps only the CDR3 DNA: 42 bases, framed from base 1.